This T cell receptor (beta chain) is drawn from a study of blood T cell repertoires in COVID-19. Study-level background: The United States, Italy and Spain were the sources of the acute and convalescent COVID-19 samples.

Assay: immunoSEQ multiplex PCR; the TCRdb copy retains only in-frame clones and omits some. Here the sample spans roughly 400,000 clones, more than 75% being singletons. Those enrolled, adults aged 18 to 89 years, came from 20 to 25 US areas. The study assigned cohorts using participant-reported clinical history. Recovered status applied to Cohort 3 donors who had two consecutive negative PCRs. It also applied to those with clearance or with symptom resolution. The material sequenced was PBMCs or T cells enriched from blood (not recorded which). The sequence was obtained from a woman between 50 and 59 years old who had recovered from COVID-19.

The CDR3, as DNA: TGTGCCAGCAGCCACGGGGGGGTGAGTGAGCAGTTCTTC. Translating gives CASSHGGVSEQFF. V usage is TRBV3-1 (or the pseudogene TRBV3-2) and J usage is TRBJ2-1, with 8 bases fitting TRBD2. CDR1 and CDR2 from the germline V gene are LGHDT and YNNKEL (reference sequence). The CDR3 totals 13 residues. Trimming took 3 bases from V and 9 from J; bases not matched to a gene: 4.